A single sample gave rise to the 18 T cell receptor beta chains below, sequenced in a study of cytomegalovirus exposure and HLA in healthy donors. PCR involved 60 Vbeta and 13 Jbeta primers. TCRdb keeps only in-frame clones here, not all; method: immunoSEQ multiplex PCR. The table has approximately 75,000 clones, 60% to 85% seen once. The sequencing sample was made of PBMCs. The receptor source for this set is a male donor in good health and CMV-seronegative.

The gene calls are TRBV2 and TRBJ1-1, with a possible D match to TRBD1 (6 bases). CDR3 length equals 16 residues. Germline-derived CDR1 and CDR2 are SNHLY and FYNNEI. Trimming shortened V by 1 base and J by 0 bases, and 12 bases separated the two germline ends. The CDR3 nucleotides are TGTGCCAGCAGTGAAGGGGCAGGACAGATGAACACTGAAGCTTTCTTT. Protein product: CASSEGAGQMNTEAFF.

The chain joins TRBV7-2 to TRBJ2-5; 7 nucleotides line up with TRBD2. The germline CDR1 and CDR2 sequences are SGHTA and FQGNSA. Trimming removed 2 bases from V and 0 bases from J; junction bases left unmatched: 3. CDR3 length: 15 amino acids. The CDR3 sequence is CASSLLAAYQETQYF. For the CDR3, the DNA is TGTGCCAGCAGCTTACTAGCGGCGTACCAAGAGACCCAGTACTTC.

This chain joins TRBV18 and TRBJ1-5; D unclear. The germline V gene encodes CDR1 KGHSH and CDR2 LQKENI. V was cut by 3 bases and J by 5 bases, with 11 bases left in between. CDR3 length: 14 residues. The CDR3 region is CASSPVGGDQPQHF. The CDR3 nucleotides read TGTGCCAGCTCACCGGTGGGAGGAGATCAGCCCCAGCATTTT.

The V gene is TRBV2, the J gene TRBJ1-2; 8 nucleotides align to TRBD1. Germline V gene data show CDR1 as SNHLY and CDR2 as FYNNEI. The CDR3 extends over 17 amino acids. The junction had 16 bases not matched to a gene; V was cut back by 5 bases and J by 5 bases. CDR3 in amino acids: CASSPTGVLANLYGYTF. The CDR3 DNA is TGTGCCAGCAGTCCGACAGGGGTCCTCGCTAATTTATATGGCTACACCTTC.

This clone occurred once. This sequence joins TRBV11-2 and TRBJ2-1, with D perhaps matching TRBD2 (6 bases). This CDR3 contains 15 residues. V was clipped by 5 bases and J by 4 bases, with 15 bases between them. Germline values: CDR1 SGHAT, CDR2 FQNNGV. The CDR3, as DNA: TGTGCCAGCAGCCCATTCGGCAGCGGGTACAATGAGCAGTTCTTC. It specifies CASSPFGSGYNEQFF. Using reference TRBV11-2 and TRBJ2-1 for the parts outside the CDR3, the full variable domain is EAGVAQSPRYKIIEKRQSVAFWCNPISGHATLYWYQQILGQGPKLLIQFQNNGVVDDSQLPKDRFSAERLKGVDSTLKIQPAKLEDSAVYLCASSPFGSGYNEQFFGPGTRLTVL.

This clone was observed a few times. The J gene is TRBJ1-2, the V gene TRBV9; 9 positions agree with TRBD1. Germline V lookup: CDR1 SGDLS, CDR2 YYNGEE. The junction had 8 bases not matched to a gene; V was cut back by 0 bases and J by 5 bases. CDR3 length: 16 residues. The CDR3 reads CASSVEGQGGGYGYTF. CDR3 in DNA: TGTGCCAGCAGCGTAGAGGGACAGGGCGGAGGGTATGGCTACACCTTC.

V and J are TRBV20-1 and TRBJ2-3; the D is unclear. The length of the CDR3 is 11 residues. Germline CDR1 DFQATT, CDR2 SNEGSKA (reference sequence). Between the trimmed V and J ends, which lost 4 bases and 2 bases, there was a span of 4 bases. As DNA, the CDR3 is TGCAGTGCTACAAACACAGATACGCAGTATTTT. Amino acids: CSATNTDTQYF.

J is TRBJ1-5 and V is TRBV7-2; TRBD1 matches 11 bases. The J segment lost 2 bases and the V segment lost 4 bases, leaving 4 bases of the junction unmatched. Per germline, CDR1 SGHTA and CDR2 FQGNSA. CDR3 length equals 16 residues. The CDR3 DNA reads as TGTGCCAGCAGCTGGACAGGGGGCGAGGGCAATCAGCCCCAGCATTTT. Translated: CASSWTGGEGNQPQHF.

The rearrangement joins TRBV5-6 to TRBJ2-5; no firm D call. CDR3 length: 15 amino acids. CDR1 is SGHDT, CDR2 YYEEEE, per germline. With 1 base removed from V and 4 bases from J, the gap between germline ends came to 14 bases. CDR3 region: CASSLFGSLVETQYF. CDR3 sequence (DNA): TGTGCCAGCAGCTTGTTCGGGTCGTTGGTAGAGACCCAGTACTTC.

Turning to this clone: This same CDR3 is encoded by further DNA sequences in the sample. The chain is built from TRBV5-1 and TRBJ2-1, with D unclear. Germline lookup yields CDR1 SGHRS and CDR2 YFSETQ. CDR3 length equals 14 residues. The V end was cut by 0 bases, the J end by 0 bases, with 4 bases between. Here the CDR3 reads CASSLASSYNEQFF. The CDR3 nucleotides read TGCGCCAGCAGCTTGGCCAGCTCCTACAATGAGCAGTTCTTC.

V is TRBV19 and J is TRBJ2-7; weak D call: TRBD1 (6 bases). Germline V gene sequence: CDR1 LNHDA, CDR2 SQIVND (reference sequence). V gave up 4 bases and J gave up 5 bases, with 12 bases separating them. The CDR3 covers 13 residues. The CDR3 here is CASSTGENDEQYF. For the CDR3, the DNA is TGTGCCAGTAGTACAGGGGAAAATGACGAGCAGTACTTC.

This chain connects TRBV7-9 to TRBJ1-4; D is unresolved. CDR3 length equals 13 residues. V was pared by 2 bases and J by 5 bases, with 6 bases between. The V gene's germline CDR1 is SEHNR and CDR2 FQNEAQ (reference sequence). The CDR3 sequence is CASSLQANEKLFF. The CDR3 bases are TGTGCCAGCAGCTTACAGGCAAATGAAAAACTGTTTTTT.

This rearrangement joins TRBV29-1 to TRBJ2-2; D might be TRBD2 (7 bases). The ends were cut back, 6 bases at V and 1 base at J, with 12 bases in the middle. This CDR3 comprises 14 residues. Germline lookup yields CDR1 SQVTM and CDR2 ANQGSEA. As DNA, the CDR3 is TGCAGCGTCGAGGGGGGGTTGAACACCGGGGAGCTGTTTTTT. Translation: CSVEGGLNTGELFF.

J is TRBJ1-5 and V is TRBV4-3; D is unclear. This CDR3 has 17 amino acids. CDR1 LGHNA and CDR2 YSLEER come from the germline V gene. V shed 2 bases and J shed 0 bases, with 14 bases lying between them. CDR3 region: CASSQPGRDNSNQPQHF. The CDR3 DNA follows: TGCGCCAGCAGCCAACCTGGGAGAGATAATAGCAATCAGCCCCAGCATTTT.

As DNA, the CDR3 is TGTGCCAGCAGCTTGGGACAGGCCTACAATGAGCAGTTCTTC. This codes for CASSLGQAYNEQFF. The genes are TRBV5-6 and TRBJ2-1; possible D gene TRBD1, 6 bases. Trimming pared 0 bases from V and 2 bases from J, leaving 6 bases between. Germline CDR1 reads SGHDT; CDR2 reads YYEEEE. The CDR3 totals 14 residues.

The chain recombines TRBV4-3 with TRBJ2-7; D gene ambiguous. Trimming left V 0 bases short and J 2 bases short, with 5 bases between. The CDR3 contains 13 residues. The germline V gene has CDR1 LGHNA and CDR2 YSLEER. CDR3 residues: CASSQDLAYEQYF. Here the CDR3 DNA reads TGCGCCAGCAGCCAAGATTTAGCCTACGAGCAGTACTTC.

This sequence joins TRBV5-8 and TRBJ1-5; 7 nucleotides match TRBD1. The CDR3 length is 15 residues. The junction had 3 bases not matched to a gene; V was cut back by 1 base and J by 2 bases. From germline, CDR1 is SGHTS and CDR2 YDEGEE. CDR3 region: CASSLQGVGNQPQHF. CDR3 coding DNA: TGTGCCAGCAGCTTGCAGGGGGTTGGCAATCAGCCCCAGCATTTT.

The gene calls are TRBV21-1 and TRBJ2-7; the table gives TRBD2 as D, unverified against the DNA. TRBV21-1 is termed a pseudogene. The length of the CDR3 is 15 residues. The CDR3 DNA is TGTGCCAGCAGCAAAGCGGGGGGGGAGAACTACGAGCAGTACTTC. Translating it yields CASSKAGGENYEQYF.